Each of the 5 T cell receptor beta chains below was sequenced from the same sample in a study of CD4 T cells in relation to SARS-CoV-2 and coronaviruses. Some clones are missing from TCRdb's copy, which holds only in-frame ones; the method was immunoSEQ multiplex PCR. The table has about 37,000 clones, approximately 87% seen once. Material: memory CD4+ T cells from PBMCs. The receptors stem from an adult with COVID-19.

The CDR3 nucleotides are TGCAGTGCCTCGCAGGGTACTCAGCTGTACTTC. This sequence encodes CSASQGTQLYF. The gene calls are TRBV20-1 and TRBJ2-7, with TRBD1 as a possible D gene (5 bases). Germline V CDR1 and CDR2: DFQATT, SNEGSKA (reference sequence). This CDR3 region has 11 residues. The V and J ends lost 6 bases and 12 bases respectively, with 18 bases between them.

J is TRBJ1-2 and V is TRBV7-9; no clear D gene. Germline V lookup: CDR1 SEHNR, CDR2 FQNEAQ (reference sequence). The CDR3 has 12 residues. Trimming took 7 bases from V and 3 from J, leaving 9 bases between them. The CDR3 DNA sequence: TGTGCCAGCAACTTTCTGTACTATGGCTACACCTTC. It codes for CASNFLYYGYTF.

The CDR3 region is CASARSITGELFF. CDR3 DNA sequence: TGTGCCAGCGCCCGGTCCATCACCGGGGAGCTGTTTTTT. The gene calls are TRBV6-4 and TRBJ2-2; D not resolved. Germline V CDR1 and CDR2: MRHNA, SNTAGT. The ends were cut back, 8 bases at V and 4 bases at J, with 11 bases in the middle. CDR3 length: 13 residues.

The chain employs TRBV7-2 and TRBJ2-3; TRBD1 or TRBD2 may be the D gene (6 bases each). This CDR3 comprises 13 residues. V lost 5 bases and J lost 7, with 13 bases in between. Per the germline V gene, CDR1 is SGHTA and CDR2 is FQGNSA. DNA of the CDR3: TGTGCCAGCAGCGTGGGGGGCCTGAATACGCAGTATTTT. Its translation: CASSVGGLNTQYF.

The chain carries TRBV28 and TRBJ1-2, with 7 positions matching TRBD1. With 7 bases clipped from V and 8 bases from J, the junction kept 7 bases outside the gene matches. Germline values: CDR1 MDHEN, CDR2 SYDVKM. The CDR3 totals 12 residues. CDR3 region: CASTDRLRGYTF. CDR3 coding DNA: TGTGCCAGCACGGACAGGTTGAGAGGCTACACCTTC.